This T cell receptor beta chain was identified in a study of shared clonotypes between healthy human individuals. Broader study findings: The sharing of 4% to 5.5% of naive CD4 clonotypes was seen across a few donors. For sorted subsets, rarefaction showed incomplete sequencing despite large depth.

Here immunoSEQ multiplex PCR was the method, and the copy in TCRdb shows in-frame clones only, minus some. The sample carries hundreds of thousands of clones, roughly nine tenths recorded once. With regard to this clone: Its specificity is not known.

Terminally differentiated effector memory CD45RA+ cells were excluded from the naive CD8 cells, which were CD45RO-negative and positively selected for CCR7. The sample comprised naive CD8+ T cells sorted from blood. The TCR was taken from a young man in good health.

The CDR3 loop is CASSLGWAGKGYEQYF. The CDR3 DNA reads as TGTGCCAGCAGCTTAGGGTGGGCAGGGAAGGGCTACGAGCAGTACTTC. V usage is TRBV7-9 and J usage is TRBJ2-7, with D possibly TRBD1 on 5 matching bases. This CDR3 spans 16 amino acids. Germline V lookup: CDR1 SEHNR, CDR2 FQNEAQ (reference sequence). Trimming took 1 base from V and 3 from J, leaving 16 bases between them.